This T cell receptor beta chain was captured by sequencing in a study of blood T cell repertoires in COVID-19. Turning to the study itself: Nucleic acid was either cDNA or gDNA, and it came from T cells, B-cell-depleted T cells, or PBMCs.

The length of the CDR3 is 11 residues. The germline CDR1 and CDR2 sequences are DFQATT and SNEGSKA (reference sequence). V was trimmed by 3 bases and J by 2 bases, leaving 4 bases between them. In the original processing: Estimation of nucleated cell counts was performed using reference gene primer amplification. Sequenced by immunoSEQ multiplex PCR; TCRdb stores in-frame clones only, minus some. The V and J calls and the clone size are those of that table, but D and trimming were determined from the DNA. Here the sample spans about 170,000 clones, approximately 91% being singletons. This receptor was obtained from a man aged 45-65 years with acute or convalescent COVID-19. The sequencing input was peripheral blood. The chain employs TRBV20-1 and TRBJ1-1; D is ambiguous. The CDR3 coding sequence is TGCAGTGCTAGTCTCAACACTGAAGCTTTCTTT. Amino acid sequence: CSASLNTEAFF.